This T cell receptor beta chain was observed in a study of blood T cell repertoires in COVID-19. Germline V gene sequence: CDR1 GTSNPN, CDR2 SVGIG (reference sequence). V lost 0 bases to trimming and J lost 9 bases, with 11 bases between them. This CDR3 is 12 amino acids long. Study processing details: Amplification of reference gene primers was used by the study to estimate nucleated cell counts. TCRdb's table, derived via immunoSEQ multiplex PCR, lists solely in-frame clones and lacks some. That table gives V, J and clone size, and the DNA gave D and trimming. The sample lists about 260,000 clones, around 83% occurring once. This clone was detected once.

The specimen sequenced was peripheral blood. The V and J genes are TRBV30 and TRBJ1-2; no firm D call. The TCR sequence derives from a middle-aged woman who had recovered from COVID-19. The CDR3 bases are TGTGCCTGGAGTGTTGGAGGGCATCGCTACACCTTC. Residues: CAWSVGGHRYTF.